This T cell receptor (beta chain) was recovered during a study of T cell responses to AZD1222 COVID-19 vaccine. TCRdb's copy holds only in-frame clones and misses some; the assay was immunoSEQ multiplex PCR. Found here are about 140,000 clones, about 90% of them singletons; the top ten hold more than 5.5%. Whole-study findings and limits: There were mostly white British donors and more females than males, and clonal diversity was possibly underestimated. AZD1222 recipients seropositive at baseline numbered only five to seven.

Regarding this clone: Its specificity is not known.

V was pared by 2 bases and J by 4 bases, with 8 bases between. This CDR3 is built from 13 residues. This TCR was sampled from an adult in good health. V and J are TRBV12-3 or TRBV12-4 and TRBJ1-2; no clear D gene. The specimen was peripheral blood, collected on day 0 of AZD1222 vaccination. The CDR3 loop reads CASSLLGFYGYTF. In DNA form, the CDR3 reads TGTGCCAGCAGTTTATTAGGTTTCTATGGCTACACCTTC.